The clone carrying this TCR beta chain turned up a few times. Antigen: not known. The data derive from a study of PD-1 blockade in mismatch repair-deficient tumors. The overall study: Enrolled about 2013-2016, patients had progressing, pretreated mismatch repair-deficient cancers of approximately 13 types. Study conclusions and caveats: Tumor-resident clones, often absent from pretreatment blood, expanded after pembrolizumab and then contracted.

The assay was immunoSEQ multiplex PCR, and TCRdb's table has in-frame clones only and misses some. This sample has some 130,000 clones, with roughly 86% found just once. The TCR-sequenced patients were a few responders to pembrolizumab. CDR3 length equals 15 residues. Germline V lookup: CDR1 MGHRA, CDR2 YSYEKL. Trimming shortened V by 1 base and J by 0 bases, and 10 bases separated the two germline ends. The clonotype was recovered from an adult with mismatch repair-deficient cancer. The chain couples TRBV4-1 to TRBJ2-7, with a weak D call TRBD2 (6 bases). The sequenced sample was peripheral blood, obtained 72 weeks after starting pembrolizumab. The CDR3 coding sequence is TGCGCCAGCAGCCAAGGGGGAGGCGGCTCCTACGAGCAGTACTTC. It translates to CASSQGGGGSYEQYF.